Listed below are T cell receptor beta chains from one sample, sequenced in a study of shared clonotypes between healthy human individuals. Produced via immunoSEQ multiplex PCR; TCRdb's table is partial and in-frame only. Here the sample spans millions of clones, around 96% being singletons. The sample was naive CD8+ T cells sorted from blood. All receptors derive from a man aged 18 to 29 in good health. The CDR3 runs from the conserved cysteine through the conserved F or W. A D gene is named only where the DNA matches it firmly. Rows give clone size only sometimes, using once, few, many, or a class for an expanded clone.

clone_size	d_call	v_call	j_call	cdr3_aa	cdr3_nt
-	TRBD2	TRBV6-6	TRBJ2-7	CASRLAEEQYF	TGTGCCAGCAGACTAGCGGAGGAGCAGTACTTC
few	-	TRBV28	TRBJ1-4	CASRWDPEGEKLFF	TGTGCCAGCAGGTGGGACCCAGAAGGAGAAAAACTGTTTTTT
-	-	TRBV30	TRBJ2-7	CAWSDRDSQYF	TGTGCCTGGAGTGATCGGGACTCGCAGTACTTC
-	-	TRBV9	TRBJ2-5	CASSVGGRWEETQYF	TGTGCCAGCAGCGTAGGAGGCAGGTGGGAAGAGACCCAGTACTTC
-	-	TRBV25-1	TRBJ2-7	CASSEYLADDYEQYF	TGTGCCAGCAGTGAATACCTCGCCGACGACTACGAGCAGTACTTC
-	-	TRBV9	TRBJ2-6	CASSEYSSGANVLTF	TGTGCCAGCAGCGAATATAGCTCTGGGGCCAACGTCCTGACTTTC
-	TRBD1	TRBV29-1	TRBJ2-7	CSVPGQGVSSYEQYF	TGCAGCGTGCCGGGACAGGGGGTAAGCTCCTACGAGCAGTACTTC
-	TRBD1	TRBV27	TRBJ1-2	CASSLLNRGGLNPDGYTF	TGTGCCAGCAGTTTATTAAACAGGGGAGGGCTAAATCCCGATGGCTACACCTTC
-	-	TRBV7-9	TRBJ2-7	CASSPGYEQYF	TGTGCCAGCAGCCCTGGATACGAGCAGTACTTC
-	TRBD1	TRBV7-9	TRBJ2-1	CASSLVGTGTYNEQFF	TGTGCCAGCAGCTTAGTTGGGACAGGCACCTACAATGAGCAGTTCTTC
-	-	TRBV5-6	TRBJ1-3	CASTRGAAGNTIYF	TGTGCCAGCACGAGGGGGGCGGCTGGAAACACCATATATTTT
-	TRBD2	TRBV5-1	TRBJ2-1	CASSLGGGAGADNEQFF	TGCGCCAGCAGCTTGGGGGGTGGAGCGGGAGCTGACAATGAGCAGTTCTTC
-	-	TRBV18	TRBJ2-2	CASSRTGELFF	TGTGCCAGCTCCCGTACCGGGGAGCTGTTTTTT
-	-	TRBV7-2	TRBJ1-1	CASSWGRPTEAFF	TGTGCCAGCAGCTGGGGACGGCCGACTGAAGCTTTCTTT
-	TRBD2	TRBV13	TRBJ2-7	CASSPIAGGGEQYF	TGTGCCAGCAGCCCCATAGCGGGAGGCGGAGAGCAGTACTTC
-	-	TRBV10-3	TRBJ2-7	CAISDRATYEQYF	TGTGCCATCAGCGACCGGGCCACCTACGAGCAGTACTTC
-	-	TRBV27	TRBJ2-2	CASSLSPGGNTGELFF	TGTGCCAGCAGTTTATCGCCAGGAGGGAACACCGGGGAGCTGTTTTTT
-	TRBD2	TRBV28	TRBJ2-5	CASSPERGAPLQETQYF	TGTGCCAGCAGTCCTGAGCGGGGGGCCCCCCTTCAAGAGACCCAGTACTTC
-	TRBD2	TRBV28	TRBJ2-3	CASSLIGTTSDTQYF	TGTGCCAGCAGTTTAATAGGGACTACTTCAGATACGCAGTATTTT
once	-	TRBV7-9	TRBJ2-1	CASSLVEYNEQFF	TGTGCCAGCAGCTTGGTCGAGTACAATGAGCAGTTCTTC
-	TRBD1	TRBV10-3	TRBJ2-7	CAISDPVTGKNEQYF	TGTGCCATCAGTGACCCGGTGACAGGGAAAAACGAGCAGTACTTC
-	-	TRBV13	TRBJ2-2	CASSLGSYTGELFF	TGTGCCAGCAGCTTAGGGTCGTACACCGGGGAGCTGTTTTTT
-	TRBD2	TRBV18	TRBJ2-1	CASSPTSGSLHEQFF	TGTGCCAGCTCACCCACTAGCGGGAGTTTGCATGAGCAGTTCTTC
-	TRBD1	TRBV6-6	TRBJ2-7	CASSHGQVYSEQYF	TGTGCCAGCAGCCACGGACAGGTATATAGCGAGCAGTACTTC
-	TRBD2	TRBV6-5	TRBJ2-1	CASRRELAGGNEQFF	TGTGCCAGCAGGAGAGAACTAGCGGGAGGCAATGAGCAGTTCTTC
few	-	TRBV7-9	TRBJ1-4	CASSLKEPAEKLFF	TGTGCCAGCAGCTTGAAGGAACCAGCTGAAAAACTGTTTTTT
-	TRBD1	TRBV30	TRBJ1-3	CAWPSGQVDSGNTIYF	TGTGCCTGGCCGTCCGGACAGGTCGACTCTGGAAACACCATATATTTT
-	TRBD1	TRBV28	TRBJ1-1	CASSLPRTGNTEAFF	TGTGCCAGCAGTTTACCTAGGACAGGGAACACTGAAGCTTTCTTT
-	-	TRBV5-4	TRBJ2-2	CASRGALNTGELFF	TGTGCCAGTCGGGGGGCCTTAAACACCGGGGAGCTGTTTTTT
-	-	TRBV29-1	TRBJ2-3	CSVQADNTDTQYF	TGCAGCGTCCAAGCGGACAACACAGATACGCAGTATTTT
-	TRBD1	TRBV5-8	TRBJ2-3	CASSAGVWDRVGDTQYF	TGTGCCAGCAGCGCCGGGGTATGGGACAGGGTTGGAGATACGCAGTATTTT
-	-	TRBV7-9	TRBJ2-5	CASSHPRGTQETQYF	TGTGCCAGCAGCCATCCCCGGGGGACCCAAGAGACCCAGTACTTC
-	-	TRBV9	TRBJ2-3	CASSTWDTDTQYF	TGTGCCAGCAGCACTTGGGACACAGATACGCAGTATTTT
-	TRBD2	TRBV10-1	TRBJ2-1	CASGGGGLADYNEQFF	TGCGCCAGCGGCGGGGGGGGACTAGCGGACTACAATGAGCAGTTCTTC
-	-	TRBV6-5	TRBJ1-5	CASSYSVNQPQHF	TGTGCCAGCAGTTATTCTGTCAATCAGCCCCAGCATTTT
-	-	TRBV5-6	TRBJ2-5	CASSSGGGGFRETQYF	TGTGCCAGCAGCTCCGGGGGAGGAGGGTTTAGGGAGACCCAGTACTTC
once	TRBD1	TRBV28	TRBJ2-3	CASSWTGGWTDTQYF	TGTGCCAGCAGTTGGACAGGGGGCTGGACAGATACGCAGTATTTT
-	TRBD2	TRBV4-1	TRBJ2-1	CASSQDPGLASNEQFF	TGCGCCAGCAGCCAAGATCCGGGACTAGCTTCTAATGAGCAGTTCTTC
-	-	TRBV4-1	TRBJ2-7	CASSPNVQIYEQYF	TGCGCCAGCAGCCCGAACGTACAGATTTACGAGCAGTACTTC
-	TRBD1	TRBV29-1	TRBJ2-1	CSVVRGQGLGNEQFF	TGCAGCGTTGTGAGGGGACAGGGTTTAGGGAATGAGCAGTTCTTC
-	-	TRBV4-1	TRBJ2-1	CASSPEEGYNEQFF	TGCGCCAGCAGCCCAGAAGAGGGTTACAATGAGCAGTTCTTC
-	TRBD1	TRBV7-9	TRBJ2-1	CASSLGVGTGYNEQFF	TGTGCCAGCAGCTTAGGAGTTGGGACAGGCTACAATGAGCAGTTCTTC
-	-	TRBV5-4	TRBJ2-7	CASGGPSYEQYF	TGTGCCAGCGGGGGGCCATCCTACGAGCAGTACTTC
-	-	TRBV7-9	TRBJ2-7	CASSADYEQYF	TGTGCCAGCAGCGCGGACTACGAGCAGTACTTC
-	-	TRBV14	TRBJ2-3	CASSQEHLGLTDTQYF	TGTGCCAGCAGCCAAGAGCACCTAGGACTCACAGATACGCAGTATTTT
-	-	TRBV29-1	TRBJ2-5	CSVGDGEVQETQYF	TGCAGCGTTGGTGACGGGGAGGTCCAAGAGACCCAGTACTTC
-	-	TRBV27	TRBJ2-2	CASSFLDSNTGELFF	TGTGCCAGCAGTTTTCTGGACTCGAACACCGGGGAGCTGTTTTTT
once	-	TRBV7-9	TRBJ2-1	CASSFGGGMDEQFF	TGTGCCAGCAGCTTCGGTGGGGGTATGGACGAGCAGTTCTTC
-	-	TRBV13	TRBJ2-1	CASSLGWERSYNEQFF	TGTGCCAGCAGCTTAGGGTGGGAGAGGTCCTACAATGAGCAGTTCTTC
-	-	TRBV4-3	TRBJ1-5	CASSQDGQWGQPQHF	TGCGCCAGCAGCCAAGATGGGCAGTGGGGTCAGCCCCAGCATTTT
-	-	TRBV10-3	TRBJ2-6	CAISDTGFSGANVLTF	TGTGCCATCAGTGACACGGGATTCTCTGGGGCCAACGTCCTGACTTTC
-	-	TRBV14	TRBJ2-7	CASSLLEGDYEQYF	TGTGCCAGCAGCCTGTTAGAGGGGGACTACGAGCAGTACTTC